Sequencing of this T cell receptor (beta chain) was carried out in a study of siplizumab effects on memory and regulatory T cells. Trimming took off 4 bases at V and 8 bases at J, with 19 bases between the two ends. Germline V gene data show CDR1 as SGHRS and CDR2 as YFSETQ. The CDR3 has 15 amino acids. Per sample, around 10^5 TCR templates were assayed. Assay: immunoSEQ multiplex PCR; the TCRdb copy retains only in-frame clones and omits some. The sample carries about 100,000 clones, 94% recorded once. A note on this clone: The antigen remains unidentified.

General study findings and limits: In unstimulated cells, naive T cells appeared more diverse than memory T cells and seemed major alloresponse contributors. Neither a naive nor a memory phenotype was assignable to roughly 75-96% of proliferating CD4+ or CD8+ clones.

J is TRBJ2-4 and V is TRBV5-1; D perhaps matches TRBD2 (6 bases). The specimen sequenced was Tregs sorted from blood. The TCR originated in a human donor in good health. CDR3 nucleotides: TGCGCCAGCAGCCCCGCCGGGACCCGACTAGACATTCAGTACTTC. The encoded protein is CASSPAGTRLDIQYF.